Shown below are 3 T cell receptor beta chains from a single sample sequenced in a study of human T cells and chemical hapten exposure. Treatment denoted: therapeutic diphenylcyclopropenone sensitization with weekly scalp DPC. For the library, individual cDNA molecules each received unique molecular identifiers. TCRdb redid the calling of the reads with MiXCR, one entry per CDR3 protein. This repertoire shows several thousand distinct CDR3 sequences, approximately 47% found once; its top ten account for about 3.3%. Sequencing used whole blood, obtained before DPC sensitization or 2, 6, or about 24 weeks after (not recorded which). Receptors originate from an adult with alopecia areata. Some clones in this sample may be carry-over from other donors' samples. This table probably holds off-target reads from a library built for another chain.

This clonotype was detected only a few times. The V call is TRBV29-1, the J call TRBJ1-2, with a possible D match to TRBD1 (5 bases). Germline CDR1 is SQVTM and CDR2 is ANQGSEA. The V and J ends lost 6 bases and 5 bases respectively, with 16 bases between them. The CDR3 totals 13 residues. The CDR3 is CSVAPQGSYGYTF. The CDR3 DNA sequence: TGCAGCGTGGCGCCTCAGGGATCTTATGGCTACACCTTC.

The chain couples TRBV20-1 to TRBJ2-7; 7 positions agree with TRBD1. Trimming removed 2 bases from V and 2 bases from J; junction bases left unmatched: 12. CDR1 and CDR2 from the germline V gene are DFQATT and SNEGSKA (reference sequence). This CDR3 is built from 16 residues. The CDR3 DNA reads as TGCAGTGCTAGAAGTTTAGGGCAGGGGGACACCTACGAGCAGTACTTC. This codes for CSARSLGQGDTYEQYF.

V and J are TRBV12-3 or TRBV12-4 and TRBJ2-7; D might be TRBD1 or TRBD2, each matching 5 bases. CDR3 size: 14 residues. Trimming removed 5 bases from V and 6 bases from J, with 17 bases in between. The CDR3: CASSGTGHLGEQYF. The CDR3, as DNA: TGTGCCAGCAGTGGTACGGGGCACCTGGGCGAGCAGTACTTC.